This T cell receptor (beta chain) was identified in a study of T cell responses to AZD1222 COVID-19 vaccine. General observations from the study: Once two AZD1222 doses were given, Spike-specific TCR breadth and depth went up.

Method: immunoSEQ multiplex PCR; TCRdb's copy keeps in-frame clones and lacks some. The table shows about 150,000 clones, with about 91% occurring only once. Regarding this clone: Its specificity is unknown.

The clonotype was recovered from an adult in good health. The material sequenced was peripheral blood, taken on day 0 of MenACWY control vaccination.

In nucleotides, the CDR3 is TGTGCCAGCAGCTTAGAAGGGGACTACTATGGCTACACCTTC. It encodes CASSLEGDYYGYTF. The V gene is TRBV7-2, the J gene TRBJ1-2; the D gene is possibly TRBD1 (5 bases). V was pared by 1 base and J by 3 bases, with 9 bases between. The CDR3 runs 14 residues. The germline gives CDR1 SGHTA, CDR2 FQGNSA.